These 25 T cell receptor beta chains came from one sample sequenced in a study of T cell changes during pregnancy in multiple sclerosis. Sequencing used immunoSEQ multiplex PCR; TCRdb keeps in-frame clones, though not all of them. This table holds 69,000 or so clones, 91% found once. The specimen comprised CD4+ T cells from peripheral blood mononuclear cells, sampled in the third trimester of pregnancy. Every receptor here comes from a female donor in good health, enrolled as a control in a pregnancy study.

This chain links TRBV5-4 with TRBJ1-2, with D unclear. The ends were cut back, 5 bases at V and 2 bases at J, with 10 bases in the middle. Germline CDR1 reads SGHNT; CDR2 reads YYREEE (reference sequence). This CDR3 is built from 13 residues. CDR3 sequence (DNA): TGTGCCAGCAGGCCTAGGGAGAACTATGGCTACACCTTC. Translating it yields CASRPRENYGYTF.

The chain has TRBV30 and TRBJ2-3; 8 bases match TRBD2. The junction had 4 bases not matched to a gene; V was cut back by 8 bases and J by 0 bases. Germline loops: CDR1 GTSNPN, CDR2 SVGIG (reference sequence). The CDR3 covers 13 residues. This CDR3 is CALIAGSTDTQYF. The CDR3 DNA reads TGTGCCCTAATAGCGGGGAGCACAGATACGCAGTATTTT.

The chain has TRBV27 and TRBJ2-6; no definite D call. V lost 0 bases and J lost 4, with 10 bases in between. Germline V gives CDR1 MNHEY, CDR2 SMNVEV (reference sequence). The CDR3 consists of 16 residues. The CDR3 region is CASSLSRRSGANVLTF. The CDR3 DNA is TGTGCCAGCAGTTTATCCCGTCGGTCCGGGGCCAACGTCCTGACTTTC.

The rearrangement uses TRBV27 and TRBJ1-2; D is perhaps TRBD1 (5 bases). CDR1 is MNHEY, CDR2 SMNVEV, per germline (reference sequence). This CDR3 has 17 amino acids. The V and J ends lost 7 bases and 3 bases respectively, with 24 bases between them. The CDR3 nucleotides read TGTGCCAGCACGGCCAGTAAAGGAAGGGGTCTCGACTATGGCTACACCTTC. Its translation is CASTASKGRGLDYGYTF.

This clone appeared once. The CDR3 protein is CASSASSGGADTQYF. The CDR3, as DNA: TGTGCCAGCAGCGCCTCTAGCGGGGGGGCTGATACGCAGTATTTT. J is TRBJ2-3 and V is TRBV7-3; 12 nucleotides agree with TRBD2. Germline CDR1 SGHTA, CDR2 FQGTGA. J lost 6 bases, V lost 5 bases, and 6 bases had no gene match. This CDR3 is 15 amino acids long.

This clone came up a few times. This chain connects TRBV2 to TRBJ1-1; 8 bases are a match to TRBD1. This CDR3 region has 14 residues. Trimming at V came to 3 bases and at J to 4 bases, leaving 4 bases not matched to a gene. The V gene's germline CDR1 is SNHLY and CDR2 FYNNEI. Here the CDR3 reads CASSDDRGTTEAFF. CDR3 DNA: TGTGCCAGCAGTGACGACAGGGGAACCACTGAAGCTTTCTTT.

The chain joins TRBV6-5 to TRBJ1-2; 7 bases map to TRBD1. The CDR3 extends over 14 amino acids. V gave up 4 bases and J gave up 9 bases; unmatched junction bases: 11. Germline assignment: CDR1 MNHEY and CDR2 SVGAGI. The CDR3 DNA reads TGTGCCAGCAGTTCGGGAACAGGGGACATGAGCTACACCTTC. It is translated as CASSSGTGDMSYTF.

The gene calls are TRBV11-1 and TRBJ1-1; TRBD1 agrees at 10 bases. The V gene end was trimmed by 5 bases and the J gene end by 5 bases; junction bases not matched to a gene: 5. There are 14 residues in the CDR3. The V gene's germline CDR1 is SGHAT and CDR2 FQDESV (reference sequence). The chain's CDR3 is CASSPTDRGTEAFF. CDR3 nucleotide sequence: TGTGCCAGCAGCCCGACGGACAGGGGGACTGAAGCTTTCTTT.

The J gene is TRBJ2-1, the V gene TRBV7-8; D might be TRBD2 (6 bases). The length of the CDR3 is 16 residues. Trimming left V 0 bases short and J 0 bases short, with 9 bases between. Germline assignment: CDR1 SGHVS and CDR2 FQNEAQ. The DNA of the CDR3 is TGTGCCAGCAGCTTAGCGATGACTAGCTCCTACAATGAGCAGTTCTTC. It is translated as CASSLAMTSSYNEQFF.

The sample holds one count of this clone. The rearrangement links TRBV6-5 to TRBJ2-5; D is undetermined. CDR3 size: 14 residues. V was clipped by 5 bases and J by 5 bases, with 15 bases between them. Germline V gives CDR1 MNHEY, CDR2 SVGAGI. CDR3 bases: TGTGCCAGCAGTCCTCTGGGCCCTGTGGAGACCCAGTACTTC. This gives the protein CASSPLGPVETQYF.

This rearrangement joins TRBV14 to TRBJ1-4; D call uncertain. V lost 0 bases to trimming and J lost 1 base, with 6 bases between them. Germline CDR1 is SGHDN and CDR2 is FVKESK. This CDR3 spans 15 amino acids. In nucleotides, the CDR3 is TGTGCCAGCAGCCAAGATCAACAAACTAATGAAAAACTGTTTTTT. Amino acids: CASSQDQQTNEKLFF.

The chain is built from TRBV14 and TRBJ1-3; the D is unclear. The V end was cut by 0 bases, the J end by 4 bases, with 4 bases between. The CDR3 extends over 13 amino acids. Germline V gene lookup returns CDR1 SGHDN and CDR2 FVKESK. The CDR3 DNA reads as TGTGCCAGCAGCCAAGACTTAGGAAACACCATATATTTT. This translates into CASSQDLGNTIYF.

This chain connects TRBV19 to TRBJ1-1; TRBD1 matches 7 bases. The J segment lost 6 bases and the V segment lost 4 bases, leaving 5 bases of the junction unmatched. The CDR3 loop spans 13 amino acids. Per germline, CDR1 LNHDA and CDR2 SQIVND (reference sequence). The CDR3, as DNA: TGTGCCAGTAGTAAGGGACAGACCGCTGAAGCTTTCTTT. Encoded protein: CASSKGQTAEAFF.

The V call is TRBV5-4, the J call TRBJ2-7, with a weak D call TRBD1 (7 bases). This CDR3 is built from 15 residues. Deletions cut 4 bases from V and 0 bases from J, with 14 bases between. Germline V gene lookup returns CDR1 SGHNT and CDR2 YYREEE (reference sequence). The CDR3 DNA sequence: TGTGCCAGCAGCCGCGGGACAGACAACTCCTACGAGCAGTACTTC. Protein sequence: CASSRGTDNSYEQYF.

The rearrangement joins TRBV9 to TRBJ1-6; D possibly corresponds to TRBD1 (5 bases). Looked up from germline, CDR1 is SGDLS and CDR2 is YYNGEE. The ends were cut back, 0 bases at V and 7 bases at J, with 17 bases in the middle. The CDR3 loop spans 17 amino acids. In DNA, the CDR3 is TGTGCCAGCAGCGTAGCGTTTCACCGGGGGTCCAATTCACCCCTCCACTTT. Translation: CASSVAFHRGSNSPLHF.

The CDR3 DNA sequence: TGTGCCAGTAGTATTTGGGGGGACACTGAAGCTTTCTTT. It codes for CASSIWGDTEAFF. The V call is TRBV19, the J call TRBJ1-1; tentatively, D is TRBD1 (5 bases). CDR1 and CDR2 from the germline V gene are LNHDA and SQIVND (reference sequence). The CDR3 is made up of 13 amino acids. Between the trimmed V and J ends, which lost 3 bases and 3 bases, there was a span of 8 bases.

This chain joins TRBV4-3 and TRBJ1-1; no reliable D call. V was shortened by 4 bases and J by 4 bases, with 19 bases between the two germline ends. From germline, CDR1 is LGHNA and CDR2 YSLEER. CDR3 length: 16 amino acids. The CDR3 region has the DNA TGCGCCAGCAGCCTAGGCCAGGTTGGTTTAGGCACTGAAGCTTTCTTT. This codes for CASSLGQVGLGTEAFF.

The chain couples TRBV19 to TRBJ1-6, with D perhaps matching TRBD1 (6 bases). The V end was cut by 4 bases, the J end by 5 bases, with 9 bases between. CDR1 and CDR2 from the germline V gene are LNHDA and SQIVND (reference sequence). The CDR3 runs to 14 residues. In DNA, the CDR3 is TGTGCCAGTAGTACTCAGGGGAATAATTCACCCCTCCACTTT. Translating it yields CASSTQGNNSPLHF.

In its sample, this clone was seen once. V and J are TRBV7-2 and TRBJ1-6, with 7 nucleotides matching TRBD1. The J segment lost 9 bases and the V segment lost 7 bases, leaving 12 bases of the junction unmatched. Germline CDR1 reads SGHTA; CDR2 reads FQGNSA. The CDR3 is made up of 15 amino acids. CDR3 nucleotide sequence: TGTGCCAGCACGGTGCGGACAGGCCGTGGTTCACCCCTCCACTTT. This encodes CASTVRTGRGSPLHF.

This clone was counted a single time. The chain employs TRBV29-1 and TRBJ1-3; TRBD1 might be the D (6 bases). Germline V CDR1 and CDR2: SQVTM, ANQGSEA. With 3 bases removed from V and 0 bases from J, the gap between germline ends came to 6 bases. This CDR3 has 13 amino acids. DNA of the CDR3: TGCAGCGTTGAGGGGGCCTCTGGAAACACCATATATTTT. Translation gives CSVEGASGNTIYF.

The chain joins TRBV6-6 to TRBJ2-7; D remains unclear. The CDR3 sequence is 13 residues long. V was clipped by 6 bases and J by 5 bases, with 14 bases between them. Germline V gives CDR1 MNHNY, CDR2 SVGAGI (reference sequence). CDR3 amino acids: CASSAPGRDEQYF. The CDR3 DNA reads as TGTGCCAGCAGCGCCCCGGGTCGGGACGAGCAGTACTTC.

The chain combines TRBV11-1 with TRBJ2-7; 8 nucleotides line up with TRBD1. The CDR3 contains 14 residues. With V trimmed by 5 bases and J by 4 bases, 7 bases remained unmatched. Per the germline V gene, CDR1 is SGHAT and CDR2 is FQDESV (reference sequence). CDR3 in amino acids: CASSRQGAGYEQYF. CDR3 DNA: TGTGCCAGCAGCCGCCAGGGGGCGGGGTACGAGCAGTACTTC.

This CDR3 is CASRASGAVTDTQYF. DNA of the CDR3: TGTGCCAGCAGGGCTAGCGGGGCGGTCACAGATACGCAGTATTTT. The V gene is TRBV11-2, the J gene TRBJ2-3; 9 nucleotides agree with TRBD2. With V trimmed by 6 bases and J by 2 bases, 6 bases remained unmatched. The CDR3 contains 15 residues. Germline V lookup: CDR1 SGHAT, CDR2 FQNNGV.

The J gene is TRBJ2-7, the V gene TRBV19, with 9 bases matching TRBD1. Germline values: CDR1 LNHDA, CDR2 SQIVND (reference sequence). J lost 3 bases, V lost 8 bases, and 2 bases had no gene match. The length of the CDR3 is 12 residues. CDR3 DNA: TGTGCCAGTGGGGGACAGGGCTACGAGCAGTACTTC. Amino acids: CASGGQGYEQYF.

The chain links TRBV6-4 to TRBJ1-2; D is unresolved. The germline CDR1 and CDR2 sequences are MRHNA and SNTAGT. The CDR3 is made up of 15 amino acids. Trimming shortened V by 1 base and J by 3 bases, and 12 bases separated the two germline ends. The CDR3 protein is CASSDYVGSYYGYTF. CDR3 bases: TGTGCCAGCAGTGACTACGTGGGCAGCTACTATGGCTACACCTTC.